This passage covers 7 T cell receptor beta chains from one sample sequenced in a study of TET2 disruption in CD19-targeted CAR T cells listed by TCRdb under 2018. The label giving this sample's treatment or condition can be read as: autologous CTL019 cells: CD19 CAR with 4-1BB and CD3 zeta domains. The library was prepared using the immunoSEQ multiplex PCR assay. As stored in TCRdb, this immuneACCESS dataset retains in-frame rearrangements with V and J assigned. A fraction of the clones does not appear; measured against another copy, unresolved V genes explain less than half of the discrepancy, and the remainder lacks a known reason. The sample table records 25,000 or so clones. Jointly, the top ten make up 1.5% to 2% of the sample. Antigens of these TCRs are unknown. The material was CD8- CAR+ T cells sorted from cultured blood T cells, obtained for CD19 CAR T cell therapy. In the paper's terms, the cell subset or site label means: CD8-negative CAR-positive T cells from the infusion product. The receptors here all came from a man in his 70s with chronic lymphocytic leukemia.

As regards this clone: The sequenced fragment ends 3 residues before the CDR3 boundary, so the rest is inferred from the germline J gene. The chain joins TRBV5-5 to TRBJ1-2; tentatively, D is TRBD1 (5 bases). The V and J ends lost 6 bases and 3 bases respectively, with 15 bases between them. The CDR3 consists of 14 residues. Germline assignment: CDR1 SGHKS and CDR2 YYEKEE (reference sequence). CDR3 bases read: TGTGCCAGCAATGACGGCACAGGATACTATGGC. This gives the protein CASNDGTGYYG. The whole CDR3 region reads CASNDGTGYYGYTF.

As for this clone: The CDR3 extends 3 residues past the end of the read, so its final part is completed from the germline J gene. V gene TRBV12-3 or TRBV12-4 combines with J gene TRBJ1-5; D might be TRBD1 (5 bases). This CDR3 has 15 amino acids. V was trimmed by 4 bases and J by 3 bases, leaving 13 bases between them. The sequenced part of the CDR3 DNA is TGTGCCAGCAGTTCAGGGTGGGGTGACAATCAGCCC. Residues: CASSSGWGDNQP. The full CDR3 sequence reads CASSSGWGDNQPQHF.

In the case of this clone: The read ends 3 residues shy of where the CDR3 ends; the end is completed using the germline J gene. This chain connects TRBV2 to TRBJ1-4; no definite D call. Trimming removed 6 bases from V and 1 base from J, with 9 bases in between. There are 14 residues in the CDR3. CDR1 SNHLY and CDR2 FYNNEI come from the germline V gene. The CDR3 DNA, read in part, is TGTGCCAGCAGAGCCGGGGAAACTAATGAAAAA. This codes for CASRAGETNEK. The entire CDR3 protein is CASRAGETNEKLFF.

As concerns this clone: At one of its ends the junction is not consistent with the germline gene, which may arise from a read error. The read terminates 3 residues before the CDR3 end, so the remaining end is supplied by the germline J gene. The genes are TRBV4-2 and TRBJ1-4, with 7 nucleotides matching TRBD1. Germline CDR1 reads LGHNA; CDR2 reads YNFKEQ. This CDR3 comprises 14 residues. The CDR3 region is CASSQDRFSEKLFF. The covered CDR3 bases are TGCGCCAGCAGCCAGGACAGGTTCAGTGAAAAA.

This chain's CDR3 is CASSLNGASLDGYTF. The CDR3 DNA, read in part, is TGTGCCAGCAGCTTAAATGGGGCGTCCCTGGATGGC. The chain employs TRBV7-3 and TRBJ1-2, with a weak D call TRBD1 (5 bases). The CDR3 goes on 3 residues after the read ends, and that part is filled in from the germline J gene. This CDR3 has 15 amino acids. V lost 1 base, J lost 6 bases, and 15 bases lay in between. The germline V gene has CDR1 SGHTA and CDR2 FQGTGA.

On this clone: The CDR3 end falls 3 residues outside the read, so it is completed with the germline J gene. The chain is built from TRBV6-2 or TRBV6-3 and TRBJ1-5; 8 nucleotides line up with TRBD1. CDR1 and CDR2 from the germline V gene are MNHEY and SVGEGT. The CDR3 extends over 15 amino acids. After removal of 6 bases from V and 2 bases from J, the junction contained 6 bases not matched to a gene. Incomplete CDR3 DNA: TGTGCCAGCAGGACGGGACAGGAAGGCAATCAGCCC. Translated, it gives CASRTGQEGNQP. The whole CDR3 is CASRTGQEGNQPQHF.

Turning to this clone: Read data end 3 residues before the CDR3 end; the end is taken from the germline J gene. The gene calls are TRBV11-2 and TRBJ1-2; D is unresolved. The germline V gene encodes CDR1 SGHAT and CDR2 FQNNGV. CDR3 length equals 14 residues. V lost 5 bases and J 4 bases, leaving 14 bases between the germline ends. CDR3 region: CASSLANTPYGYTF. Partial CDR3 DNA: TGTGCCAGCAGCCTAGCCAACACCCCCTATGGC.